This TCR beta chain was profiled in a study of T cell changes during pregnancy in multiple sclerosis. Assay: immunoSEQ multiplex PCR; the TCRdb copy retains only in-frame clones and omits some. The sample consists of fewer than 70,000 clones, 94% of them appearing once. CDR1 LNHDA and CDR2 SQIVND come from the germline V gene (reference sequence). The CDR3 loop spans 16 amino acids. V was cut by 7 bases and J by 0 bases, with 16 bases left in between. This rearrangement joins TRBV19 to TRBJ1-5; D might be TRBD1 (6 bases). Sequenced here: CD8+ T cells from peripheral blood mononuclear cells, sampled in the third trimester of pregnancy. The clonotype originates from a female donor with multiple sclerosis, enrolled in a pregnancy study. The CDR3 sequence: CASKGDRSYSNQPQHF. The CDR3 region has the DNA TGTGCCAGTAAAGGAGACAGGTCCTATAGCAATCAGCCCCAGCATTTT.